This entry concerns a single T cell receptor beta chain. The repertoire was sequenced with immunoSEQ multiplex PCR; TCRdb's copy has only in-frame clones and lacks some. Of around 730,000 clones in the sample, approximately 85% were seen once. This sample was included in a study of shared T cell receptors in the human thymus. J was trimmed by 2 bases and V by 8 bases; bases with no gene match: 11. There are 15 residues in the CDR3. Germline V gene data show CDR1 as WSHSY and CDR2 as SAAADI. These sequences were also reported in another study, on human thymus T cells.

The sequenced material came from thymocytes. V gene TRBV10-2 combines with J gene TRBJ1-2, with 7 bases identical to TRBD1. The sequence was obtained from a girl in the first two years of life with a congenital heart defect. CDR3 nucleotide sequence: TGCGCCAGCGGGACGGGACAGCGAGAAAACTATGGCTACACCTTC. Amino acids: CASGTGQRENYGYTF.